This record covers a single T cell receptor beta chain. No antigen is known for it. This entry belongs to a study of T cell repertoires in cytomegalovirus infection. Study-level information: The authors relied on CMV epitopes, both recently identified HLA-C-restricted and well-studied HLA-B-restricted. Indicated by public TCR beta signatures were CMV infection and matching HLA type.

Study results and caveats: HLA-C-restricted, CMV-specific TCR beta clonotypes were dominant ex vivo.

TCRdb redid the calling of the reads with MiXCR, one entry per CDR3 protein. The data show some 480,000 distinct CDR3 sequences, more than 30% seen once. The sequencing used cultured PBMCs, collected from culture after CMV antigen stimulation. This receptor was identified in a human donor in good health (CMV status not recorded). Some clones in this sample may be carry-over from other donors' samples.

The CDR3 is CSAHYPSGGNNEQFF. CDR3 DNA: TGCAGTGCTCATTACCCCAGCGGGGGCAACAATGAGCAGTTCTTC. The V and J genes are TRBV20-1 and TRBJ2-1; TRBD2 matches 8 bases. Germline trimming cut 5 bases from V and 5 bases from J; bases unmatched to any gene: 11. The germline CDR1 and CDR2 sequences are DFQATT and SNEGSKA (reference sequence). The CDR3 consists of 15 residues.